This T cell receptor beta chain was sequenced for a study of CD8 T cells in ankylosing spondylitis. The study, taken as a whole, reports: What seemed typical of ankylosing spondylitis blood was a TCR beta motif built from about 8 highly homologous variants. Clones linked to disease were reported to show significant enrichment in matched ankylosing spondylitis synovial fluid. As for the disease-linked clones, they showed a CD8+ phenotype and occurred at relatively low frequencies in peripheral blood.

Preparation of TCR beta libraries was done by quantitative 5'-RACE with molecular barcodes. TCRdb reprocessed the 5' RACE reads with MiXCR, giving one entry per CDR3 protein. The profile shows about 220,000 distinct CDR3 sequences, 6% to 8.5% of them singletons. Losses at the gene ends were 5 bases for V and 6 bases for J; bases not matched to a gene: 7. This CDR3 comprises 13 residues. Germline values: CDR1 LNHDA, CDR2 SQIVND (reference sequence). This clonotype was counted between two and nine times. The antigen is undetermined. The chain has TRBV19 and TRBJ2-7; 7 bases agree with TRBD1. This sequence was found in a male donor with ankylosing spondylitis. Sequencing input: blood, either unsorted or a sorted T cell fraction (not recorded which). CDR3: CASSLGTVSEQYF. The CDR3 region has the DNA TGTGCCAGTAGTCTGGGGACAGTAAGCGAGCAGTACTTC.